Each of the 28 T cell receptor beta chains below was sequenced from the same sample in a study. TCRdb processed the 5' RACE reads anew with MiXCR; each CDR3 protein has one entry. The profile shows about 61,000 distinct CDR3 sequences, roughly 30% of them singletons. Sequenced sample: tumor-infiltrating naive CD4+ T cells sorted from the breast tumor. Specified subset: naive CD4+ T cells, CD4+CD45RA+CD25-. These receptors were collected from a female donor with breast cancer.

The chain uses TRBV27 and TRBJ1-1; D may be TRBD1 (5 bases). CDR1 is MNHEY, CDR2 SMNVEV, per germline (reference sequence). The CDR3 runs 16 residues. Between the trimmed V and J ends, which lost 3 bases and 1 base, there was a span of 15 bases. This CDR3 is CASSFSIGTGNTEAFF. CDR3 coding DNA: TGTGCCAGCAGTTTCTCCATAGGTACAGGGAACACTGAAGCTTTCTTT.

This clonotype came up many times. The V gene is TRBV28, the J gene TRBJ2-6; D is undetermined. CDR3 length: 13 amino acids. CDR1 and CDR2 (germline): MDHEN, SYDVKM. Trimming shortened V by 1 base and J by 3 bases, and 1 base separated the two germline ends. The CDR3 DNA reads TGTGCCAGCAGTTTATTTGGGGCCAACGTCCTGACTTTC. Translation: CASSLFGANVLTF.

This clonotype came up many times. The chain employs TRBV7-2 and TRBJ1-2; possibly TRBD1 for D (5 bases). Trimming left V 7 bases short and J 8 bases short, with 14 bases between. CDR3 size: 12 residues. In germline, CDR1 is SGHTA, CDR2 FQGNSA. CDR3 nucleotides: TGTGCCAGCACGGCCGGGACCCAGGGCTACACCTTC. It codes for CASTAGTQGYTF. Full variable domain (rest looked up from reference TRBV7-2 and TRBJ1-2): GAGVSQSPSNKVTEKGKDVELRCDPISGHTALYWYRQSLGQGLEFLIYFQGNSAPDKSGLPSDRFSAERTGGSVSTLTIQRTQQEDSAVYLCASTAGTQGYTFGSGTRLTVV.

V is TRBV5-8 and J is TRBJ2-2; unclear D gene. V was shortened by 4 bases and J by 6 bases, with 10 bases between the two germline ends. The CDR3 runs 13 residues. Per germline, CDR1 SGHTS and CDR2 YDEGEE. CDR3 coding DNA: TGTGCCAGCAGCCGCGCCTATCCCGGGGAGCTGTTTTTT. It translates to CASSRAYPGELFF.

This clonotype was detected once. The chain joins TRBV19 to TRBJ1-6; 10 bases match TRBD1. CDR1 LNHDA and CDR2 SQIVND come from the germline V gene (reference sequence). This CDR3 has 15 residues. The J segment lost 8 bases and the V segment lost 5 bases, leaving 6 bases of the junction unmatched. CDR3 nucleotide sequence: TGTGCCAGTAGTTACCGGACAGGGGGAGATTCACCCCTCCACTTT. This codes for CASSYRTGGDSPLHF.

CDR3 bases: TGTGCCAGCAGTCCGGACACCTTTCAGCCCCAGCATTTT. Translated: CASSPDTFQPQHF. The rearrangement links TRBV12-3 or TRBV12-4 to TRBJ1-5; weak D call: TRBD1 (5 bases). Trimming took 5 bases from V and 6 from J, leaving 11 bases between them. CDR3 length: 13 residues.

The gene calls are TRBV7-2 and TRBJ2-7, with D uncertain. This CDR3 is 13 amino acids long. V shed 4 bases and J shed 6 bases, with 13 bases lying between them. Germline V gives CDR1 SGHTA, CDR2 FQGNSA. Here the CDR3 DNA reads TGTGCCAGCAGCTCCCTTCCTGCGCTCGAGCAGTACTTC. Protein sequence: CASSSLPALEQYF.

To note about this clonotype: A much more abundant neighbour one base away suggests this may be a read error. V usage is TRBV5-1 and J usage is TRBJ2-1, with D uncertain. CDR1 is SGHRS and CDR2 is YFSETQ in the germline V gene. The CDR3 extends over 11 amino acids. CDR3 protein: CTSSRENEQFF. The DNA of the CDR3 is TGCACCAGCAGCAGAGAGAATGAGCAGTTCTTC.

This clonotype is a singleton in its sample. V and J are TRBV7-2 and TRBJ1-2; perhaps TRBD1 as D (5 bases). Germline CDR1 and CDR2: SGHTA and FQGNSA. This CDR3 spans 15 amino acids. The V and J ends lost 1 base and 1 base respectively, with 10 bases between them. CDR3 region: CASSLVKGSNYGYTF. DNA of the CDR3: TGTGCCAGCAGCTTAGTGAAGGGGAGTAACTATGGCTACACCTTC.

In this sample, this clonotype turned up a few times. V and J are TRBV15 and TRBJ2-7, with 9 bases fitting TRBD2. CDR1 and CDR2 (germline): LNHNV, YYDKDF (reference sequence). Germline trimming cut 0 bases from V and 6 bases from J; bases unmatched to any gene: 12. This CDR3 contains 17 residues. The CDR3 bases are TGTGCCACCAGCAGAGATCGGAGTAGCGGGAGTGGGGGCGAGCAGTACTTC. This codes for CATSRDRSSGSGGEQYF.

The chain joins TRBV30 to TRBJ2-3, with D maybe TRBD1 (5 bases). This CDR3 is 12 amino acids long. Trimming took 3 bases from V and 5 from J, leaving 9 bases between them. CDR1 is GTSNPN, CDR2 SVGIG, per germline (reference sequence). The CDR3 nucleotides are TGTGCCTGGAGCCCAAGGGGAGATACGCAGTATTTT. As protein: CAWSPRGDTQYF.

This clonotype has only a few counts. The chain employs TRBV12-3 or TRBV12-4 and TRBJ1-1; no reliable D call. Trimming left V 6 bases short and J 2 bases short, with 19 bases between. This CDR3 has 16 residues. CDR3 loop: CASSSRSGRGNTEAFF. CDR3 nucleotide sequence: TGTGCCAGCAGCTCGCGGTCAGGCCGAGGTAACACTGAAGCTTTCTTT.

Sample share makes this clonotype medium-sized. V gene TRBV5-1 combines with J gene TRBJ2-2, with D possibly matching TRBD2 (5 bases). With 0 bases removed from V and 3 bases from J, the gap between germline ends came to 6 bases. The V gene's germline CDR1 is SGHRS and CDR2 YFSETQ. This CDR3 is built from 14 residues. CDR3 DNA sequence: TGCGCCAGCAGCTTGGGAGGGCACACCGGGGAGCTGTTTTTT. Encoded protein: CASSLGGHTGELFF.

This clonotype was detected only a few times. V gene TRBV18 combines with J gene TRBJ2-3; 10 bases align to TRBD1. Germline V gives CDR1 KGHSH, CDR2 LQKENI. J was trimmed by 3 bases and V by 10 bases; bases with no gene match: 7. The CDR3 loop spans 14 amino acids. As DNA, the CDR3 is TGTGCCACCGCGACAGGGGGCGCAACAGATACGCAGTATTTT. Protein sequence: CATATGGATDTQYF.

The chain couples TRBV18 to TRBJ2-4; no definite D call. The CDR3 runs 15 residues. Per the germline V gene, CDR1 is KGHSH and CDR2 is LQKENI. Trimming left V 0 bases short and J 0 bases short, with 6 bases between. CDR3 sequence: CASSPPGSAKNIQYF. The CDR3, as DNA: TGTGCCAGCTCACCACCGGGTTCAGCCAAAAACATTCAGTACTTC.

By proportion, this clonotype is medium-sized. The V call is TRBV9, the J call TRBJ2-2; D is possibly TRBD1 (6 bases). The germline V gene has CDR1 SGDLS and CDR2 YYNGEE. The CDR3 is 13 residues long. Trimming took 4 bases from V and 9 from J, leaving 13 bases between them. The CDR3 is CASSPIGGWELFF. CDR3 nucleotides: TGTGCCAGCAGCCCAATAGGGGGTTGGGAGCTGTTTTTT.

The J gene is TRBJ2-3, the V gene TRBV28, with 7 nucleotides matching TRBD2. CDR1 MDHEN and CDR2 SYDVKM come from the germline V gene. The V gene end was trimmed by 8 bases and the J gene end by 4 bases; junction bases not matched to a gene: 6. The CDR3 length is 13 residues. The chain's CDR3 is CASCGGGSDTQYF. CDR3 nucleotide sequence: TGTGCCAGCTGTGGGGGAGGGTCAGATACGCAGTATTTT.

This sequence joins TRBV7-2 and TRBJ2-6; D is unclear. Germline-derived CDR1 and CDR2 are SGHTA and FQGNSA. Trimming left V 4 bases short and J 3 bases short, with 7 bases between. This CDR3 comprises 14 residues. The CDR3 is CASSYSGGANVLTF. The CDR3 nucleotides read TGTGCCAGCAGCTACTCAGGTGGGGCCAACGTCCTGACTTTC.

A remark on this clonotype: Sequence at one end of the junction differs from germline and may be a read error. The chain is built from TRBV9 and TRBJ2-2; 8 nucleotides agree with TRBD1. This CDR3 has 15 residues. CDR1 and CDR2 (germline): SGDLS, YYNGEE. CDR3 region: CAGSEDRAGTGELFF. The DNA for the CDR3 is TGTGCCGGCAGCGAGGACAGGGCAGGCACCGGGGAGCTGTTTTTT. Drawing the rest from reference TRBV9 and TRBJ2-2, the complete variable domain is DSGVTQTPKHLITATGQRVTLRCSPRSGDLSVYWYQQSLDQGLQFLIQYYNGEERAKGNILERFSAQQFPDLHSELNLSSLELGDSALYFCAGSEDRAGTGELFFGEGSRLTVL.

The V gene is TRBV12-3 or TRBV12-4, the J gene TRBJ1-2; no definite D call. The V and J ends lost 3 bases and 7 bases respectively, with 9 bases between them. This CDR3 comprises 12 residues. The CDR3 protein is CASSFRGGGYTF. In DNA form, the CDR3 reads TGTGCCAGCAGTTTCCGGGGAGGTGGCTACACCTTC.

V usage is TRBV19 and J usage is TRBJ2-1; D might be TRBD1 or TRBD2, each matching 5 bases. Germline V gene data show CDR1 as LNHDA and CDR2 as SQIVND (reference sequence). V lost 5 bases and J 0 bases, leaving 11 bases between the germline ends. The CDR3 totals 15 residues. This chain's CDR3 is CASSHEGSSYNEQFF. Here the CDR3 DNA reads TGTGCCAGTAGTCACGAGGGGAGCTCCTACAATGAGCAGTTCTTC. The complete variable domain, with remaining parts taken from reference TRBV19 and TRBJ2-1, reads DGGITQSPKYLFRKEGQNVTLSCEQNLNHDAMYWYRQDPGQGLRLIYYSQIVNDFQKGDIAEGYSVSREKKESFPLTVTSAQKNPTAFYLCASSHEGSSYNEQFFGPGTRLTVL.

This clonotype occurred a few times. V is TRBV7-3 and J is TRBJ2-1; TRBD2 is a possible D gene (5 bases). The CDR3 runs to 15 residues. Germline V gene sequence: CDR1 SGHTA, CDR2 FQGTGA. Trimming shortened V by 5 bases and J by 4 bases, and 15 bases separated the two germline ends. CDR3 nucleotide sequence: TGTGCCAGCAGCCCCCACGCGGGCCAATACAATGAGCAGTTCTTC. As protein: CASSPHAGQYNEQFF.

The chain couples TRBV7-2 to TRBJ2-7; tentative D call: TRBD2 (5 bases). Trimming left V 5 bases short and J 7 bases short, with 15 bases between. CDR1 and CDR2 from the germline V gene are SGHTA and FQGNSA. The CDR3 totals 13 residues. The CDR3 here is CASSEVAAGEQYF. In DNA form, the CDR3 reads TGTGCCAGCAGCGAAGTTGCTGCGGGTGAGCAGTACTTC.

This sequence joins TRBV5-1 and TRBJ2-3; D not resolved. This CDR3 has 15 amino acids. Germline V gives CDR1 SGHRS, CDR2 YFSETQ. The V gene lost 2 bases and the J gene lost 0 bases, with 10 bases spanning the gap. Written as DNA, the CDR3 is TGCGCCAGCAGCTTTTTGGGCAAGAGCACAGATACGCAGTATTTT. It encodes CASSFLGKSTDTQYF.

This clonotype has just a few counts. This chain joins TRBV2 and TRBJ2-1; D remains unclear. From germline, CDR1 is SNHLY and CDR2 FYNNEI. V dropped 6 bases and J dropped 13 bases, with 16 bases sitting between them. The CDR3 has 12 residues. The CDR3 region has the DNA TGTGCCAGCAGCGACGACGGTCTCCCTCAGTTCTTC. Protein product: CASSDDGLPQFF.

This clonotype was recorded only once. The chain recombines TRBV7-9 with TRBJ2-7, with TRBD1 matching 8 bases. CDR1 and CDR2 from the germline V gene are SEHNR and FQNEAQ (reference sequence). V shed 5 bases, J shed 7 bases, and the junction held 10 bases outside the gene matches. This CDR3 is built from 14 residues. This chain's CDR3 is CASSTFSGGGEQYF. CDR3 bases: TGTGCCAGCAGCACTTTTTCAGGGGGCGGGGAGCAGTACTTC.

The genes are TRBV9 and TRBJ2-1, with D possibly being TRBD1 or TRBD2 (6 bases each). CDR1 and CDR2 (germline): SGDLS, YYNGEE. The V gene lost 3 bases and the J gene lost 5 bases, with 21 bases spanning the gap. The CDR3 is 17 residues long. CDR3 sequence (DNA): TGTGCCAGCAGCGATCAGGGGTTAGGGAGGCACAACAATGAGCAGTTCTTC. Translating gives CASSDQGLGRHNNEQFF.

At least ten counts were recorded for this clonotype. V gene TRBV6-1 combines with J gene TRBJ2-7; 10 nucleotides line up with TRBD2. CDR3 length equals 13 residues. Germline assignment: CDR1 MNHNS and CDR2 SASEGT. The V and J ends lost 7 bases and 3 bases, in that order; junction bases with no gene match: 3. DNA of the CDR3: TGTGCCAGCATTACTAGCGGGGACTACGAGCAGTACTTC. Amino acids: CASITSGDYEQYF.